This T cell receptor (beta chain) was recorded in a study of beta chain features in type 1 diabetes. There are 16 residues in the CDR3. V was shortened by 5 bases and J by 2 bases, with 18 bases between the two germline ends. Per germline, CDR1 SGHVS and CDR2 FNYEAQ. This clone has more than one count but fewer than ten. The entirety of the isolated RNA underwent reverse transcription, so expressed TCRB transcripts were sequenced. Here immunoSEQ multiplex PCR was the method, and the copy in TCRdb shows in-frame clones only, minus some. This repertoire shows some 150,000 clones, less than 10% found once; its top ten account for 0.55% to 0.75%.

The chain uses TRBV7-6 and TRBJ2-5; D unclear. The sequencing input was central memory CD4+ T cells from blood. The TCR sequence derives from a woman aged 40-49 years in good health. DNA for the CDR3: TGTGCCAGCAGCCCAGATGCTGGTAGCAGACAAGAGACCCAGTACTTC. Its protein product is CASSPDAGSRQETQYF.